Listed below are T cell receptor beta chains from one sample, sequenced in a study of T-cell memory formation after mild COVID-19. TCRdb independently ran MiXCR on the 5' RACE reads; one entry per CDR3 protein. The table records roughly 610,000 distinct CDR3 sequences, approximately 15% of them present only once. Source material: PBMCs or a T cell subset sorted from them (not recorded which). The receptors originated from an adult woman who had mild COVID-19 (a few samples of this study predate the infection). Cell type and time point are not known. Both conserved end residues are part of each CDR3. Fields, in order: V gene, J gene, CDR3 protein.

TRBV4-3	TRBJ2-6	CASSLDSFSGANVLTF
TRBV11-2	TRBJ2-1	CASSLGGTGDFNEQFF
TRBV27	TRBJ2-7	CASSLIAGGSYYEQYF
TRBV15	TRBJ2-3	CATSSGTSGRDTDTQYF
TRBV7-9	TRBJ1-6	CASGGTGYSPLHF
TRBV7-9	TRBJ2-1	CASSLGLAGRYNEQFF
TRBV12-3/TRBV12-4	TRBJ2-5	CASSYSPPGSEETQYF
TRBV7-2	TRBJ2-7	CASSRTGGVSEQYF
TRBV7-9	TRBJ1-6	CASSYTTGGPNSPLHF
TRBV5-1	TRBJ1-1	CASSLRGHGTEAFF
TRBV4-3	TRBJ2-1	CASSQDVGSSYNEQFF
TRBV7-3	TRBJ2-3	CASSHGQGARDTQYF
TRBV10-1	TRBJ2-5	CASSERLAVQETQYF
TRBV6-1	TRBJ1-1	CASSDRRRRLNTEAFF
TRBV7-2	TRBJ2-5	CASKKFRGPGETQYF
TRBV12-3/TRBV12-4	TRBJ2-5	CASNRGPSKTQYF
TRBV5-1	TRBJ1-1	CASSSGQGANEAFF
TRBV4-3	TRBJ2-6	CASSQDRVSGANVLTF
TRBV30	TRBJ1-3	CAWDNSGNTIYF
TRBV20-1	TRBJ2-5	CSARELRYRETQYF
TRBV5-1	TRBJ2-3	CASSVGRDRAFTDTQYF
TRBV9	TRBJ1-1	CASSDDRAMNTEAFF
TRBV18	TRBJ2-5	CASSRNTGKETQYF
TRBV18	TRBJ2-2	CASSPEASGRAGTGELFF
TRBV7-2	TRBJ2-7	CASSGRSGGTYEQYF
TRBV7-2	TRBJ1-2	CASSSRRIRGVNYGYTF
TRBV12-3/TRBV12-4	TRBJ1-2	CASSSRGGDTHGYTF
TRBV5-6	TRBJ1-6	CASSSLQGSSPLHF
TRBV6-5	TRBJ2-7	CASTDPSYEQYF
TRBV20-1	TRBJ1-4	CSAHLRASGKLFF
TRBV20-1	TRBJ1-1	CSARDQGNTEAFF
TRBV5-1	TRBJ2-7	CASSFGGAYEQYF
TRBV19	TRBJ1-1	CASSPSFVNTEAFF
TRBV29-1	TRBJ1-1	CSVEKARGLTGEAFF
TRBV10-3	TRBJ2-1	CAISEDGGNEQFF
TRBV6-5	TRBJ2-1	CASGLAINEQFF
TRBV12-3/TRBV12-4	TRBJ1-5	CASSLAVYSNQPQHF
TRBV7-3	TRBJ2-6	CASSLRGTGSYSGANVLTF
TRBV6-5	TRBJ1-2	CASCRGPSNGYTF
TRBV29-1	TRBJ2-5	CSVEVAGTRETQYF
TRBV29-1	TRBJ2-1	CSVEDWTGEQFF
TRBV5-1	TRBJ1-1	CASSLGAGPRSAEAFF
TRBV5-1	TRBJ2-3	CASSPGRTGVGDTQYF
TRBV6-2/TRBV6-3	TRBJ2-4	CATGGSGSVAKNIQYF
TRBV6-1	TRBJ2-7	CAAASHEQYF